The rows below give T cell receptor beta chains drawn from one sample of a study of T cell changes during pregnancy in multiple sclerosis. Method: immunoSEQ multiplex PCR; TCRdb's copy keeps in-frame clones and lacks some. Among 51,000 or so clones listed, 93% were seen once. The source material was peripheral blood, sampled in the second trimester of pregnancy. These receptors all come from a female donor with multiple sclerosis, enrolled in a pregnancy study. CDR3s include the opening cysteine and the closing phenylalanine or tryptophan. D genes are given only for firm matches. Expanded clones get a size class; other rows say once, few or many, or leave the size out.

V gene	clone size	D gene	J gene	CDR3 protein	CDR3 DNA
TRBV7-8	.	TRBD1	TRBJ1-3	CASSSGVYGQGTAGNTIYF	TGTGCCAGCAGCAGCGGGGTGTACGGACAGGGGACGGCTGGAAACACCATATATTTT
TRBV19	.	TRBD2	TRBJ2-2	CASSPIPGSTSGRGTGELFF	TGTGCCAGTAGCCCCATCCCCGGGAGCACTAGCGGGAGGGGAACCGGGGAGCTGTTTTTT
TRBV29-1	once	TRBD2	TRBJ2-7	CSVWTRASYEQYF	TGCAGCGTGTGGACTAGGGCATCCTACGAGCAGTACTTC
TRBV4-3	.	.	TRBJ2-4	CASSQDHPGAGSKNIQYF	TGCGCCAGCAGCCAAGACCATCCTGGGGCAGGGTCCAAAAACATTCAGTACTTC
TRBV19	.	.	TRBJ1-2	CASSIVTPEGNLRGYTF	TGTGCCAGTAGTATAGTAACCCCGGAGGGCAATTTGCGTGGCTACACCTTC
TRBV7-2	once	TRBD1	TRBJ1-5	CASSLNRGHQPQHF	TGTGCCAGCAGCTTAAACAGGGGTCATCAGCCCCAGCATTTT
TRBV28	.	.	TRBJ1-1	CASRKGGTGTEAFF	TGTGCCAGCAGGAAGGGGGGGACCGGGACTGAAGCTTTCTTT
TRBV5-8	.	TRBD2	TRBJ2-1	CASSLGVTSGNEQFF	TGTGCCAGCAGCTTGGGGGTGACTAGCGGCAATGAGCAGTTCTTC
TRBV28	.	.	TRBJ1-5	CASSAPGWNQPQHF	TGTGCCAGCAGCGCTCCCGGGTGGAATCAGCCCCAGCATTTT
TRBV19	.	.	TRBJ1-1	CASSVDGGLNTEAFF	TGTGCCAGTAGTGTCGACGGAGGGTTGAACACTGAAGCTTTCTTT
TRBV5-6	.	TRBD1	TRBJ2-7	CASSVTGQLYEQYF	TGTGCCAGCAGCGTGACGGGACAGCTATACGAGCAGTACTTC
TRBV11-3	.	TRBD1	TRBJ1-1	CASSLDGTGRVDTEAFF	TGTGCCAGCAGCTTGGACGGGACAGGGAGAGTTGACACCGAAGCTTTCTTT
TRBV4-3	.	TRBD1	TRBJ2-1	CASSQDTGGSYNEQFF	TGCGCCAGCAGCCAAGACACAGGGGGGTCCTACAATGAGCAGTTCTTC
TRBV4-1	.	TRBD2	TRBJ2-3	CASSQDIVGGRANTQYF	TGCGCCAGCAGCCAAGATATTGTAGGCGGGAGGGCAAATACGCAGTATTTT
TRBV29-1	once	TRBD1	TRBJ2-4	CSVDGDRGNIQYF	TGCAGCGTTGATGGGGACAGGGGAAACATTCAGTACTTC
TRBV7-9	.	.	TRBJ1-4	CASSLYGEKLFF	TGTGCCAGCAGCTTATACGGTGAAAAACTGTTTTTT
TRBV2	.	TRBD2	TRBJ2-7	CASSEAVVAGVEQYF	TGTGCCAGCAGTGAAGCGGTGGTAGCGGGAGTCGAGCAGTACTTC
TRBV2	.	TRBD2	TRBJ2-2	CASRGGAGGMNTGELFF	TGTGCCAGCAGGGGAGGAGCGGGAGGGATGAACACCGGGGAGCTGTTTTTT
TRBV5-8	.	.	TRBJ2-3	CASSLTRTGYGTQYF	TGTGCCAGCAGCCTAACCCGGACGGGATATGGTACGCAGTATTTT
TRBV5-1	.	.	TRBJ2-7	CASSLGDWSSYEQYF	TGCGCCAGCAGCTTGGGGGACTGGAGCTCCTACGAGCAGTACTTC
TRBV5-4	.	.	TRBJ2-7	CASSRGLDRSYEQYF	TGTGCCAGCAGTAGGGGGTTAGACCGTTCCTACGAGCAGTACTTC
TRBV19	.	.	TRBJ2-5	CASSIQGSETQYF	TGTGCCAGTAGTATTCAGGGGTCCGAGACCCAGTACTTC
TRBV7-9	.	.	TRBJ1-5	CASSMDGGGNQPQHF	TGTGCCAGCAGCATGGACGGAGGAGGCAATCAGCCCCAGCATTTT
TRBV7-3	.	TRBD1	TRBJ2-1	CASSLDRAGGRNEQFF	TGTGCCAGCAGCTTAGATCGGGCAGGGGGACGCAATGAGCAGTTCTTC